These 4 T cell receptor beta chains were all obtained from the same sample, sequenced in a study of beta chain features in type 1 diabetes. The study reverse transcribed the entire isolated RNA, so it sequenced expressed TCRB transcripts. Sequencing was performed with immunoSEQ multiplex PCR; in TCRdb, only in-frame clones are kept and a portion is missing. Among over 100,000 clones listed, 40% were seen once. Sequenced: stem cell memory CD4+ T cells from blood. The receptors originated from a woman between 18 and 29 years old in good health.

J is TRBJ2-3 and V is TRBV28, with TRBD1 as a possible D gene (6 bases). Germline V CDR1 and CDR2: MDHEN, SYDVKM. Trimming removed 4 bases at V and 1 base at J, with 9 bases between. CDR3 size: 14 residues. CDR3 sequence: CASSWTAGTDTQYF. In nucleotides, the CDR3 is TGTGCCAGCAGTTGGACAGCTGGCACAGATACGCAGTATTTT.

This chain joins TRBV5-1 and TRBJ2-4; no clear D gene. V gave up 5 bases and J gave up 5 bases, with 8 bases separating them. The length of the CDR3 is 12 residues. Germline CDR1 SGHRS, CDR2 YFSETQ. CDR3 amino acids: CASSPQENIQYF. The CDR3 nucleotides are TGCGCCAGCAGTCCCCAGGAAAACATTCAGTACTTC.

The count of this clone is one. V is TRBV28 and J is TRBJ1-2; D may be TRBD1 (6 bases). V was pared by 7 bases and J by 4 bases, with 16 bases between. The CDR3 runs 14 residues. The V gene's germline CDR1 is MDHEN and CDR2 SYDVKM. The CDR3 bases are TGTGCCAGCAAACAACAGGGTAATGGCTATGGCTACACCTTC. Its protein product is CASKQQGNGYGYTF.

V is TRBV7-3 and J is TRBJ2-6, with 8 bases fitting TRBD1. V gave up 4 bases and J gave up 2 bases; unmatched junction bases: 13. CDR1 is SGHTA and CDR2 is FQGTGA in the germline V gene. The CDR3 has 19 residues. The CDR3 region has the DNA TGTGCCAGCAGCTCTCTGGACAGGGTCATAAACGCTGGGGCCAACGTCCTGACTTTC. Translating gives CASSSLDRVINAGANVLTF.